This T cell receptor (beta chain) emerged from a study of CD8+ T cells in alopecia areata. The CDR3 is 15 residues long. V lost 5 bases and J lost 3; bases outside the gene matches: 6. CDR1 SGHDT and CDR2 YYEEEE come from the germline V gene. Treatment of the sample: oral pan-JAK inhibitor, 5-10 mg twice daily. cDNA prepared by RNA extraction and subsequent reverse transcription served as the template for sequencing. Data came from immunoSEQ multiplex PCR; TCRdb stores just in-frame clones and leaves some out. The sample has hundreds of thousands of clones, approximately 70% seen once; the top ten hold roughly 1.2%.

The V gene is TRBV5-6, the J gene TRBJ2-3, with 10 bases matching TRBD1. This sequence originates from a human donor with alopecia areata. This material consisted of CD4+ T cells sorted from blood, taken at approximately week 42, from a patient treated with tofacitinib. The DNA for the CDR3 is TGTGCCAGCAGTTCTGACAGGGGGCTGACAGATACGCAGTATTTT. Protein sequence: CASSSDRGLTDTQYF.